The T cell receptor (beta chain) described here comes from a study of tumor and adjacent non-tumor tissue in lung cancer. Background on the study: The cohort had around twelve adenocarcinoma, a couple of squamous cell and 1 small cell patients. Around 4.2 million productive TCRbeta reads were obtained per sample on average. General study findings and limits: Patients with more diverse tumor TCRs had worse survival.

RNA was extracted from bulk tissue without any cell sorting. The V gene lost 10 bases and the J gene lost 3 bases, with 22 bases spanning the gap. The V gene's germline CDR1 is MNHEY and CDR2 SVGAGI. This CDR3 has 15 residues. A word on this clonotype: Antigen unknown.

The library came from three nested PCR rounds adapted from ARM-PCR protocols. TCRdb recomputed calls from the multiplex PCR reads with MiXCR, one row per CDR3 protein. This sample has about 140,000 distinct CDR3 sequences; around 60% occur once, and the top ten carry over 15%. The gene calls are TRBV6-5 and TRBJ2-7, with TRBD2 as a possible D gene (8 bases). The source is a man aged 60 to 75 with small cell lung cancer. Sequencing was done on a sample of lung tumor tissue. The CDR3 is CAIRGGLESGYEQYV. CDR3 sequence (DNA): TGTGCCATCAGGGGGGGACTAGAGTCAGGCTACGAGCAGTACGTC.